A selection of T cell receptor beta chains follows, all from one sample in a study of blood T cells in healthy people across ages. One entry per CDR3 protein results from TCRdb running MiXCR on the 5' RACE reads. This sample has some 730,000 distinct CDR3 sequences, with about 20% found just once. The sequenced material came from blood. Receptors originate from a man aged 65 to 79 in good health. The CDR3 runs from the conserved cysteine through the conserved F or W. Each record gives: V gene, J gene, D gene, clone size, CDR3 protein, CDR3 DNA. D genes are given only for firm matches. Clone size is stated in some rows and not others, as once, few, many or a class when expanded.

>TRBV5-1|TRBJ2-7|NA|NA
CASSLAQFYEQYF
TGCGCCAGCAGCTTGGCCCAATTCTACGAGCAGTACTTC
>TRBV29-1|TRBJ2-3|NA|NA
CSVDRERTDTQYF
TGCAGCGTCGACAGAGAACGCACAGATACGCAGTATTTT
>TRBV19|TRBJ2-4|TRBD1|few
CASSIRGPGSQYF
TGTGCCAGTAGTATCAGGGGGCCTGGTTCTCAGTACTTC
>TRBV5-4|TRBJ2-2|TRBD2|few
CASSWGTSVNTGELFF
TGTGCCAGCAGCTGGGGTACTAGCGTGAACACCGGGGAGCTGTTTTTT
>TRBV3-1|TRBJ2-1|TRBD2|many
CASSLSGGSNNEQFF
TGTGCCAGCAGCCTTAGCGGGGGGAGTAACAATGAGCAGTTCTTC
>TRBV29-1|TRBJ1-1|NA|NA
CSVTGGGNTEAFF
TGCAGCGTTACGGGTGGGGGCAACACTGAAGCTTTCTTT
>TRBV5-1|TRBJ2-5|NA|NA
CASTLPRGTLRETQYF
TGCGCCAGCACATTACCTCGGGGGACCCTTAGAGAGACCCAGTACTTC
>TRBV29-1|TRBJ1-6|NA|NA
CSVVGPYNSPLHF
TGCAGCGTTGTTGGGCCGTATAATTCACCCCTCCACTTT
>TRBV20-1|TRBJ2-5|NA|many
CSSGTTKETQYF
TGCAGTTCCGGGACCACAAAAGAGACCCAGTACTTC
>TRBV29-1|TRBJ2-4|TRBD2|NA
CSAGLGNIQYF
TGCAGCGCTGGACTAGGTAACATTCAGTACTTC
>TRBV12-3/TRBV12-4|TRBJ2-3|TRBD2|NA
CASSKRGGRADTQYF
TGTGCCAGCAGTAAACGCGGGGGACGCGCAGATACGCAGTATTTT
>TRBV12-3/TRBV12-4|TRBJ2-4|NA|NA
CASSYLASGAKNIQYF
TGTGCCAGCAGTTATCTAGCCAGCGGGGCCAAAAACATTCAGTACTTC
>TRBV29-1|TRBJ2-3|TRBD1|few
CSVRDRVIDTQYF
TGCAGCGTCCGGGACAGGGTCATAGATACGCAGTATTTT
>TRBV28|TRBJ2-3|TRBD2|many
CASRSGGDTQYF
TGTGCCAGCAGATCGGGGGGTGATACGCAGTATTTT
>TRBV12-3/TRBV12-4|TRBJ2-4|NA|NA
CASSFSGQGIQYF
TGTGCCAGCAGTTTTTCAGGGCAGGGCATTCAGTACTTC
>TRBV12-3/TRBV12-4|TRBJ2-5|TRBD1|few
CASSPGQVTQYF
TGTGCCAGCAGCCCGGGACAGGTGACCCAGTACTTC
>TRBV9|TRBJ2-1|NA|NA
CASSGQQRYYNEQFF
TGTGCCAGCAGCGGACAACAGCGGTACTACAATGAGCAGTTCTTC
>TRBV5-1|TRBJ2-3|TRBD2|NA
CASSLVGAGGPTDTQYF
TGCGCCAGCAGCTTGGTCGGGGCGGGAGGGCCGACAGATACGCAGTATTTT
>TRBV4-3|TRBJ1-2|NA|many
CASSQEAANYGYTF
TGCGCCAGCAGCCAAGAAGCAGCAAACTATGGCTACACCTTC
>TRBV5-1|TRBJ1-4|TRBD1|many
CASSSQPRQGAREKLFF
TGCGCCAGCAGCTCCCAACCCCGACAGGGGGCAAGAGAAAAACTGTTTTTT
>TRBV5-1|TRBJ2-2|NA|once
CASSLSLGIVYTGELFF
TGCGCCAGCAGCCTATCTCTCGGGATAGTCTACACCGGGGAGCTGTTTTTT
>TRBV29-1|TRBJ2-3|NA|few
CSVTGSVSTDTQYF
TGCAGCGTTACAGGGTCTGTATCGACAGATACGCAGTATTTT
>TRBV12-3/TRBV12-4|TRBJ2-3|NA|few
CASRRVGFGTDTQYF
TGTGCCAGCCGCCGGGTGGGGTTTGGCACAGATACGCAGTATTTT
>TRBV29-1|TRBJ1-1|NA|few
CSVEDQGGARWEGTEAFF
TGCAGCGTTGAAGATCAAGGGGGGGCGCGATGGGAGGGCACTGAAGCTTTCTTT
>TRBV2|TRBJ2-3|NA|NA
CASSPDSATQYF
TGTGCCAGCAGTCCCGACTCGGCCACGCAGTATTTT
>TRBV6-6|TRBJ2-7|NA|NA
CASSYSAGNSYEQYF
TGTGCCAGCAGTTACTCCGCAGGGAACTCCTACGAGCAGTACTTC
>TRBV20-1|TRBJ2-1|NA|NA
CSAIGQGGLISYNEQFF
TGCAGTGCTATAGGGCAGGGGGGACTTATTTCCTACAATGAGCAGTTCTTC
>TRBV5-1|TRBJ2-7|NA|few
CASSLPGDGIEQYF
TGCGCCAGCAGCTTGCCGGGGGATGGTATCGAGCAGTACTTC
>TRBV20-1|TRBJ1-5|NA|NA
CSARFFGRDDQPQHF
TGCAGTGCTAGATTCTTCGGCAGGGACGATCAGCCCCAGCATTTT
>TRBV10-3|TRBJ2-7|NA|NA
CAISESGFKTYEQYF
TGTGCCATCAGTGAGTCGGGGTTCAAGACCTACGAGCAGTACTTC
>TRBV20-1|TRBJ1-5|NA|few
CSAQGDSNQPQHF
TGCAGTGCACAGGGAGATAGCAATCAGCCCCAGCATTTT
>TRBV29-1|TRBJ1-1|NA|few
CSAPGRGAHEAFF
TGCAGCGCCCCCGGTCGGGGGGCCCATGAAGCTTTCTTT
>TRBV7-7|TRBJ1-1|NA|NA
CASSLAPDREAFF
TGTGCCAGCAGTTTAGCCCCTGACAGGGAAGCTTTCTTT
>TRBV24-1|TRBJ2-1|TRBD1|many
CATTGQGQSEQFF
TGTGCCACAACGGGACAGGGACAATCTGAGCAGTTCTTC
>TRBV2|TRBJ1-5|TRBD1|few
CAGNLGTDNQPQHF
TGTGCCGGCAACCTCGGGACAGATAATCAGCCCCAGCATTTT
>TRBV18|TRBJ2-7|NA|few
CASSPGVAPYEQYF
TGTGCCAGCTCACCAGGGGTAGCCCCCTACGAGCAGTACTTC